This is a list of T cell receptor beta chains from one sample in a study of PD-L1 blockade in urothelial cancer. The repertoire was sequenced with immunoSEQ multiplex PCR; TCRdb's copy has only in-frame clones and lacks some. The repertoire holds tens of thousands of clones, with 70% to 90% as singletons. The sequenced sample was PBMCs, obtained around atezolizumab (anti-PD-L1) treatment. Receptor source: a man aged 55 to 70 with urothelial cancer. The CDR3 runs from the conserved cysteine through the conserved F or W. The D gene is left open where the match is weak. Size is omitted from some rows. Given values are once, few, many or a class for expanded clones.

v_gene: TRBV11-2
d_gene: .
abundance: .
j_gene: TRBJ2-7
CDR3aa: CASSSAGAMGEYEQYF
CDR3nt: TGTGCCAGCAGCTCCGCAGGGGCAATGGGAGAGTACGAGCAGTACTTC

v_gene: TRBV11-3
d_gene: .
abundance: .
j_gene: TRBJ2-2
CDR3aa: CASSFGAPAPGTGELFF
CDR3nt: TGTGCCAGCAGCTTTGGGGCGCCGGCCCCCGGAACCGGGGAGCTGTTTTTT

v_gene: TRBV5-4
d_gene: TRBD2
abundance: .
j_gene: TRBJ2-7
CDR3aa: CASSLVRTSGRAYEQYF
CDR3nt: TGTGCCAGCAGCTTGGTTAGGACTAGCGGGAGAGCGTACGAGCAGTACTTC

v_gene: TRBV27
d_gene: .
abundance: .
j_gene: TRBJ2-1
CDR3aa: CASSRPGVRNEQFF
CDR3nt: TGTGCCAGCAGTCGCCCCGGGGTTAGGAATGAGCAGTTCTTC

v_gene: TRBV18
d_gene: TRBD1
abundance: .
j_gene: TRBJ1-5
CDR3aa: CASSRQGLNNQPQHF
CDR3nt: TGTGCCAGCTCAAGACAGGGTCTTAATAATCAGCCCCAGCATTTT

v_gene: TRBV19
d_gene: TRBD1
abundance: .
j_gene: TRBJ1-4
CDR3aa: CASNDRGRGNEKLFF
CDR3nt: TGTGCCAGTAACGACAGGGGGCGAGGTAATGAAAAACTGTTTTTT

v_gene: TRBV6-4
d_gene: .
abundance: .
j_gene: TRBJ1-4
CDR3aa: CAICGGTTNEKLFF
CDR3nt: TGTGCCATCTGCGGGGGAACAACTAATGAAAAACTGTTTTTT

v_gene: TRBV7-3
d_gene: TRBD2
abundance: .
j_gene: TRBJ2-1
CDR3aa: CASSLSGVFNEQFF
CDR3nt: TGTGCCAGCAGCTTGAGCGGGGTCTTCAATGAGCAGTTCTTC

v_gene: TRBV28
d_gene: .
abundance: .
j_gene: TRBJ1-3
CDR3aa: CASSPRREATSGNTIYF
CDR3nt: TGTGCCAGCAGCCCCCGACGGGAGGCAACCTCTGGAAACACCATATATTTT

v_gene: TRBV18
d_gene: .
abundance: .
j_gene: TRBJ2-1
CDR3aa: CASSPVGLLDSGEQFF
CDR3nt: TGTGCCAGCTCACCGGTTGGACTTTTAGACTCCGGTGAGCAGTTCTTC

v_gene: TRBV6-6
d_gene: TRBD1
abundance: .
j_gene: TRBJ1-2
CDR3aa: CASSKGQGMSNYGYTF
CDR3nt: TGTGCCAGCAGTAAAGGACAGGGGATGTCCAACTATGGCTACACCTTC

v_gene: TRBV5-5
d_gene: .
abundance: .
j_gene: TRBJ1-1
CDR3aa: CASSLTGNTEAFF
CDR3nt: TGTGCCAGCAGCCTCACGGGGAACACTGAAGCTTTCTTT

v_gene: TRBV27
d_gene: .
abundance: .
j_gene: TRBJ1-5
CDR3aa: CASSPQGHHQPQHF
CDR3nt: TGTGCCAGCAGTCCGCAGGGACACCATCAGCCCCAGCATTTT

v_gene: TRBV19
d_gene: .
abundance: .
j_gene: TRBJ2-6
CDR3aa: CASSMGGAGANVLTF
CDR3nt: TGTGCCAGTAGTATGGGGGGGGCCGGGGCCAACGTCCTGACTTTC

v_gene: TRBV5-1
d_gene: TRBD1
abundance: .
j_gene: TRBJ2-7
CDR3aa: CASSLGDRGLGEQYF
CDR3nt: TGCGCCAGCAGCCTGGGGGACAGGGGGCTAGGCGAGCAGTACTTC

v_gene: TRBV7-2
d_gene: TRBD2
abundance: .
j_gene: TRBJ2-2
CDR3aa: CASSLDSGRRAGELFF
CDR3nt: TGTGCCAGCAGCTTAGATAGCGGGAGGAGAGCCGGGGAGCTGTTTTTT

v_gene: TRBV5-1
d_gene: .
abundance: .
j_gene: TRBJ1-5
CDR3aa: CASSFGGDQPQHF
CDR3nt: TGCGCCAGCAGCTTTGGGGGCGATCAGCCCCAGCATTTT

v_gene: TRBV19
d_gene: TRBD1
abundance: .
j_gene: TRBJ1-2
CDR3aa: CASTSSGGVISDGYTF
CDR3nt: TGTGCCAGTACGTCCTCAGGGGGCGTGATTTCTGATGGCTACACCTTC

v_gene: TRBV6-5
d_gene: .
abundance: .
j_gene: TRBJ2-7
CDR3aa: CASSYSRVTNFYEQYF
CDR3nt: TGTGCCAGCAGTTACTCGAGGGTCACAAATTTCTACGAGCAGTACTTC

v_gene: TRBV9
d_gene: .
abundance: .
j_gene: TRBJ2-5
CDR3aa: CASRSGDETQYF
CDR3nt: TGTGCCAGCAGGTCAGGGGACGAGACCCAGTACTTC

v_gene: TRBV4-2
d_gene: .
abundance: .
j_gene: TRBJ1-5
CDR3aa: CASSQERYKKAPQHF
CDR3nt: TGTGCCAGCAGCCAAGAGAGGTACAAGAAGGCGCCCCAGCATTTT

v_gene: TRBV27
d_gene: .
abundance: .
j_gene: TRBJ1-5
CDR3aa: CASSMSGIQPQHF
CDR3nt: TGTGCCAGCAGTATGTCAGGGATTCAGCCCCAGCATTTT

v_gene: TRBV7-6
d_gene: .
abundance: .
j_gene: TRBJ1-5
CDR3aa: CASSLPRTEQPQHF
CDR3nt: TGTGCCAGCAGCTTGCCCCGGACAGAGCAGCCCCAGCATTTT

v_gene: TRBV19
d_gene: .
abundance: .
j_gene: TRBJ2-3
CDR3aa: CASSTGYGTWEDTQYF
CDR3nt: TGTGCCAGTAGTACAGGTTATGGGACTTGGGAAGATACGCAGTATTTT

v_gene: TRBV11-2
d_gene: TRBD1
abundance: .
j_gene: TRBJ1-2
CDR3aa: CASSPQGPAGYGYTF
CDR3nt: TGTGCCAGCAGCCCACAGGGGCCGGCCGGCTATGGCTACACCTTC

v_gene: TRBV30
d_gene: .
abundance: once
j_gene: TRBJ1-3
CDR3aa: CAWSVGLSGNTIYF
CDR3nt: TGTGCCTGGAGTGTCGGTCTCTCTGGAAACACCATATATTTT

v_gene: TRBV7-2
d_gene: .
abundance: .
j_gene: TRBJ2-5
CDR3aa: CASSLLGSGSWVETQYF
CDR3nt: TGTGCCAGCAGCTTATTAGGGAGCGGGTCGTGGGTAGAGACCCAGTACTTC

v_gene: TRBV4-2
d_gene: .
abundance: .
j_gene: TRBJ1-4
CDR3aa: CASSAKRLRTTATNEKLFF
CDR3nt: TGTGCCAGCAGCGCCAAGCGATTAAGGACAACTGCAACTAATGAAAAACTGTTTTTT

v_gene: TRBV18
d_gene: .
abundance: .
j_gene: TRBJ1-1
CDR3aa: CASSGALNTEAFF
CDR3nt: TGTGCCAGCTCAGGGGCCCTGAACACTGAAGCTTTCTTT

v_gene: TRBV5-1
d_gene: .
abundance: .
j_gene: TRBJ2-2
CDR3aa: CASSYAGVLSGELFF
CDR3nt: TGCGCCAGCAGCTACGCAGGGGTTCTCTCCGGGGAGCTGTTTTTT

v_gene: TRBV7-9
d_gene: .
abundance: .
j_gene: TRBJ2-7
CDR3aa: CASSFTLASEQYF
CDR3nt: TGTGCCAGCAGCTTTACACTAGCATCCGAGCAGTACTTC

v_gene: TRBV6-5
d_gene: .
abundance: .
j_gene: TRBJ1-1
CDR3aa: CASSYSTQGGTEAFF
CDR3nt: TGTGCCAGCAGTTACTCAACACAGGGTGGGACTGAAGCTTTCTTT

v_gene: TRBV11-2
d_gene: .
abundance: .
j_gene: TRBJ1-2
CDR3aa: CASSLPWGNGYTF
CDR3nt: TGTGCCAGCAGCTTACCCTGGGGCAATGGCTACACCTTC

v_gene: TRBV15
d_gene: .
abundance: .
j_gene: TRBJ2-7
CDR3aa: CATSRVSGGVAYEQYF
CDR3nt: TGTGCCACCAGCAGAGTAAGCGGCGGAGTAGCCTACGAGCAGTACTTC

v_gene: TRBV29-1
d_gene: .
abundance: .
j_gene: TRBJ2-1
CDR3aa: CSVSPRVFNEQFF
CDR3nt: TGCAGCGTAAGCCCCAGGGTGTTCAATGAGCAGTTCTTC

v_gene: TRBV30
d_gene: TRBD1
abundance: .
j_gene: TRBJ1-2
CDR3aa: CAWSEDRGYGYTF
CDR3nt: TGTGCCTGGAGTGAAGACAGGGGTTATGGCTACACCTTC

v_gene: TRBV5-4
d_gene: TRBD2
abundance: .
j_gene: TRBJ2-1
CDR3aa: CASSPGLAGSGEQFF
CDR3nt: TGTGCCAGCAGCCCGGGACTAGCCGGATCGGGTGAGCAGTTCTTC

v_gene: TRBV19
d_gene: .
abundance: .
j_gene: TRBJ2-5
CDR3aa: CASSSGARETQYF
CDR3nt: TGTGCCAGTAGTAGCGGTGCAAGGGAGACCCAGTACTTC

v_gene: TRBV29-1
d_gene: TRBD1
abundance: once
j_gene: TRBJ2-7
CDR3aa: CSVFGQELRQQYF
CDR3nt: TGCAGCGTCTTCGGACAGGAGCTCAGGCAGCAGTACTTC

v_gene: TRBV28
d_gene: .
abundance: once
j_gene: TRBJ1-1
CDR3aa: CASRLGSKQGDTEAFF
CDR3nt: TGTGCCAGCAGGTTAGGATCGAAACAGGGAGACACTGAAGCTTTCTTT

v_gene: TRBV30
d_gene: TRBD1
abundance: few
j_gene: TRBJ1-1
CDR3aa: CAWDRDAEAFF
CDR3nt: TGTGCCTGGGACAGGGACGCTGAAGCTTTCTTT

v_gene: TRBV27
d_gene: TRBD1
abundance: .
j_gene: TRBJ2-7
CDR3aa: CASSYGQGGSYEQYF
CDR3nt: TGTGCCAGCAGTTATGGACAGGGAGGATCCTACGAGCAGTACTTC

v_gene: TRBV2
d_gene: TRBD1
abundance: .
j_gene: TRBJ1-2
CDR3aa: CASSEGDRANYGYTF
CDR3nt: TGTGCCAGCAGTGAAGGGGACAGGGCGAACTATGGCTACACCTTC

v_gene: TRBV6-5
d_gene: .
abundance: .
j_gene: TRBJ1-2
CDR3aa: CASSSPLGSNYGYTF
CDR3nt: TGTGCCAGCAGTTCCCCTTTGGGCTCTAACTATGGCTACACCTTC

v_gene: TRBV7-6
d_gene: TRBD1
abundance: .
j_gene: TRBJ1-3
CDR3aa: CASSQGGQGAGNTIYF
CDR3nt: TGTGCCAGCAGCCAAGGGGGACAGGGAGCTGGAAACACCATATATTTT

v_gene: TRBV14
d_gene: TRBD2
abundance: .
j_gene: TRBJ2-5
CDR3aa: CASSQLGLAGDRPETQYF
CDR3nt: TGTGCCAGCAGCCAACTCGGACTAGCGGGAGATCGTCCGGAGACCCAGTACTTC

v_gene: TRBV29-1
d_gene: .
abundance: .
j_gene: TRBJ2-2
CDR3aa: CSVATIGELFF
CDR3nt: TGCAGCGTGGCCACGATCGGGGAGCTGTTTTTT

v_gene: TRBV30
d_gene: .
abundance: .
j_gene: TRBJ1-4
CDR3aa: CAWSVTLPEKLFF
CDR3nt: TGTGCCTGGAGTGTAACTCTTCCGGAAAAACTGTTTTTT

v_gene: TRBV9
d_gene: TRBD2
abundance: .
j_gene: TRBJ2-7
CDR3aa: CASSVVGLAESEQYF
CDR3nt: TGTGCCAGCAGCGTAGTAGGACTAGCGGAAAGTGAGCAGTACTTC

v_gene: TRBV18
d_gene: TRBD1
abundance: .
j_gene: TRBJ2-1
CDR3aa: CASRRDSLNEQFF
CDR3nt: TGTGCCAGCCGCCGGGACAGCCTCAATGAGCAGTTCTTC

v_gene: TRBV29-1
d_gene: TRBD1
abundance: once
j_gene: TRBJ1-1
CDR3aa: CSAYGYSPGQGYFTEAFF
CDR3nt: TGCAGCGCCTATGGCTATTCTCCGGGACAGGGGTATTTCACTGAAGCTTTCTTT

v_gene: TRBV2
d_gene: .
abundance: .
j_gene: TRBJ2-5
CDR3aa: CASKARETQYF
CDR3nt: TGTGCCAGCAAAGCACGCGAGACCCAGTACTTC

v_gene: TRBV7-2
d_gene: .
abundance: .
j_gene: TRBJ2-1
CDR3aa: CASSLARWATDNEQFF
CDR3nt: TGTGCCAGCAGCTTAGCCAGGTGGGCAACTGACAATGAGCAGTTCTTC

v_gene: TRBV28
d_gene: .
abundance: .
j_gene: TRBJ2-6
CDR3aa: CASKPGGTGANVLTF
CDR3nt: TGTGCCAGCAAACCCGGGGGTACTGGGGCCAACGTCCTGACTTTC

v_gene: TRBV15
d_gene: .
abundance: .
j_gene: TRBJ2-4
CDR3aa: CATSRGGQLAKNIQYF
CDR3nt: TGTGCCACCAGCAGAGGAGGGCAGCTAGCCAAAAACATTCAGTACTTC

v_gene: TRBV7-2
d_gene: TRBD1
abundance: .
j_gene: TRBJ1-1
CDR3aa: CASNKGQMNTEAFF
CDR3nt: TGTGCCAGCAACAAGGGACAGATGAACACTGAAGCTTTCTTT

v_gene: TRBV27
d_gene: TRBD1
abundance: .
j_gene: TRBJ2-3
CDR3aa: CASSLGMDRLTRGTQYF
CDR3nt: TGTGCCAGCAGTTTAGGCATGGACAGGTTGACACGGGGTACGCAGTATTTT